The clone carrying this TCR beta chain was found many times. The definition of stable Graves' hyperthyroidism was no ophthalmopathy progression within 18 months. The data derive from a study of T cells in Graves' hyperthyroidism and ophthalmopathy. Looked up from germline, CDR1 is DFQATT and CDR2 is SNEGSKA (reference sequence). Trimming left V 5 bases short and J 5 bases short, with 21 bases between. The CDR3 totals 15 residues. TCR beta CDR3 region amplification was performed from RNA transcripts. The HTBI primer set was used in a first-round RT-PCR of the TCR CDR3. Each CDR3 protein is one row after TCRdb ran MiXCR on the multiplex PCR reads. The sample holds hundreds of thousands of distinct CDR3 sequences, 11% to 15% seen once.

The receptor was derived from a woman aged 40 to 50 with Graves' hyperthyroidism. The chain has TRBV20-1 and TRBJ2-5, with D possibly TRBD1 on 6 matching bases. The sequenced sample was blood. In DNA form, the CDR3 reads TGCAGTGCTCATCGACAGGACGAGATTGGGGAGACCCAGTACTTC. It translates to CSAHRQDEIGETQYF.